Listed below are T cell receptor beta chains from one sample, sequenced in a study of T cells expressing NK-cell markers. Reanalyzing the 5' RACE reads, TCRdb keeps one entry per CDR3 protein, without DNA. Its table lists about 450,000 distinct CDR3 sequences. The source material was blood T cells: a sorted CD56 or NKG2C T cell subset, CD4+ or CD8+ T cells, or bulk PBMC T cells (not recorded which). These receptors were taken from a woman between 18 and 70 years old in good health. Both conserved end residues are part of each CDR3. Fields, in order: V gene, CDR3 length, J gene, CDR3 protein.

TRBV10-3	18	TRBJ2-3	CAISLSRLAGGHTDTQYF
TRBV27	14	TRBJ2-2	CASSFKTGTGELFF
TRBV30	12	TRBJ2-1	CAWSGSYNEQFF
TRBV12-3/TRBV12-4	16	TRBJ2-2	CASSFPAGRGTGELFF
TRBV5-1	16	TRBJ2-2	CASSYQAGGETGELFF
TRBV6-5	16	TRBJ2-3	CASSYVVARGTDTQYF
TRBV13	15	TRBJ1-3	CASSFGDRAGNTIYF
TRBV5-6	21	TRBJ2-4	CASSYGLAGGPGREAKNIQYF
TRBV12-3/TRBV12-4	15	TRBJ2-1	CASIHTSGPHNEQFF
TRBV7-6	12	TRBJ1-1	CASSASGGIAFF
TRBV24-1	14	TRBJ1-5	CATSDETGIQPQHF
TRBV7-2	16	TRBJ2-2	CASSRRTVTNTGELFF
TRBV4-3	15	TRBJ2-1	CASSQGTGWDNEQFF
TRBV29-1	13	TRBJ2-5	CSARLAGSETQYF
TRBV5-6	14	TRBJ1-3	CASSLGDAGNTIYF
TRBV6-1	16	TRBJ1-2	CASSLPPASGEHGYTF